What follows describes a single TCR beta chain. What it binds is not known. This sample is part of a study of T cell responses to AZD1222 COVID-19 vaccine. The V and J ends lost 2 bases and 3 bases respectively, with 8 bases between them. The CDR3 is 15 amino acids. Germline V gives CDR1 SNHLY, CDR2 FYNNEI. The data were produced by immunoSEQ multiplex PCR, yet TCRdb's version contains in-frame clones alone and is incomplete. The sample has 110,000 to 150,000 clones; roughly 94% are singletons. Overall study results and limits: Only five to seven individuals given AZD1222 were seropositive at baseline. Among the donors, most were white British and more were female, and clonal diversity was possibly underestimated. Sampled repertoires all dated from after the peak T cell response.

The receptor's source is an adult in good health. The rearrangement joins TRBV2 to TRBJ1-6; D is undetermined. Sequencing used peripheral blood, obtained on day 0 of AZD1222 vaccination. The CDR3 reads CASSERSNYNSPLHF. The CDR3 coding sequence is TGTGCCAGCAGTGAACGTTCGAACTATAATTCACCCCTCCACTTT.